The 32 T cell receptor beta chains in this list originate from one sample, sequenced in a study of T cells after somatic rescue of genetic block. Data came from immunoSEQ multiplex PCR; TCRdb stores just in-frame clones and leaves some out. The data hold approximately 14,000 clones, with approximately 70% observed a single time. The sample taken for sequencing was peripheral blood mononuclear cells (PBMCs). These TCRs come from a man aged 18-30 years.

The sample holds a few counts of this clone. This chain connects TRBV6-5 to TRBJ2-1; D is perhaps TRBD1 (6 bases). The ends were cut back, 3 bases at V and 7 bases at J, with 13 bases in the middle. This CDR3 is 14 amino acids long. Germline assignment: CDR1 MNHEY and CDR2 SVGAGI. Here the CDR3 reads CASSYFQGTNEQFF. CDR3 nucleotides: TGTGCCAGCAGTTATTTCCAGGGGACGAATGAGCAGTTCTTC.

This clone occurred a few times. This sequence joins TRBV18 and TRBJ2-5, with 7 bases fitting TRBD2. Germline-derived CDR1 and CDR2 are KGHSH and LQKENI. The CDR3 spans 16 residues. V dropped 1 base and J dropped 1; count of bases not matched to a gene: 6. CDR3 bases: TGTGCCAGCTCACCACTTAAGGGCGGGGGCCAAGAGACCCAGTACTTC. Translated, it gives CASSPLKGGGQETQYF. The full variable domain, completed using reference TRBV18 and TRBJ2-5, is NAGVMQNPRHLVRRRGQEARLRCSPMKGHSHVYWYRQLPEEGLKFMVYLQKENIIDESGMPKERFSAEFPKEGPSILRIQQVVRGDSAAYFCASSPLKGGGQETQYFGPGTRLLVL.

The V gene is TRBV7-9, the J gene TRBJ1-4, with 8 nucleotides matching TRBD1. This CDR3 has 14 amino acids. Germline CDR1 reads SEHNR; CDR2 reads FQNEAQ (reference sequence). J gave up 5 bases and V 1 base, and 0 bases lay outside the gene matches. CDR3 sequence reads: CASSLGQGNEKLFF. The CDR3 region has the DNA TGTGCCAGCAGCTTAGGACAGGGGAATGAAAAACTGTTTTTT.

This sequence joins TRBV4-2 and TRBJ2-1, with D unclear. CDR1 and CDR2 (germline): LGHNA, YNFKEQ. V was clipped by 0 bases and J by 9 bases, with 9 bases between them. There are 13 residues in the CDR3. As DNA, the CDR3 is TGTGCCAGCAGCCAAGATAGGATGGGTGAGCAGTTCTTC. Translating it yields CASSQDRMGEQFF.

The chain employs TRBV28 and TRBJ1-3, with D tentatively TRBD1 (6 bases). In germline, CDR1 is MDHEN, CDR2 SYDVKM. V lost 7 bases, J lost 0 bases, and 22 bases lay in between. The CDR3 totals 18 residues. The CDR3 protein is CASTETHFGTHSGNTIYF. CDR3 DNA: TGTGCCAGCACCGAGACCCATTTCGGGACACACTCTGGAAACACCATATATTTT.

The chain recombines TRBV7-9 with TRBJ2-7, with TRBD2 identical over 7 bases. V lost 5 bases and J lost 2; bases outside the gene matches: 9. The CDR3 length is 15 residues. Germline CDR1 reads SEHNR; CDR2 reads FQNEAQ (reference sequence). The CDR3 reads CASSPTGAGPYEQYF. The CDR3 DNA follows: TGTGCCAGCAGCCCCACGGGAGCGGGACCCTACGAGCAGTACTTC.

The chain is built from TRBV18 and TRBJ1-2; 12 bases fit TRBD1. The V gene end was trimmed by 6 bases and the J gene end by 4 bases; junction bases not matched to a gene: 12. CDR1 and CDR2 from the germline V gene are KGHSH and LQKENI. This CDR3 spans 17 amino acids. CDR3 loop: CASSPVGQGADGYGYTF. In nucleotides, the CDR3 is TGTGCCAGCTCGCCCGTGGGACAGGGGGCAGATGGCTATGGCTACACCTTC.

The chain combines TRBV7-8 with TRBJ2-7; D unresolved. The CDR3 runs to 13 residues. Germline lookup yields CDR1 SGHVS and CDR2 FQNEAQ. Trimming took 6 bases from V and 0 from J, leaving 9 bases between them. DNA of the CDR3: TGTGCCAGCAGTTATATCAGCTCCTACGAGCAGTACTTC. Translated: CASSYISSYEQYF.

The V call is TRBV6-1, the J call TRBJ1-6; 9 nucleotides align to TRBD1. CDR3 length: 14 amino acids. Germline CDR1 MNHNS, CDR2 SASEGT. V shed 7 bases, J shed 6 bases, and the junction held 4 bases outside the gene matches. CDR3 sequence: CASTPGQGNSPLHF. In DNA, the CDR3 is TGTGCCAGCACCCCGGGACAGGGTAATTCACCCCTCCACTTT.

The CDR3 here is CASNGGDTQYF. CDR3 nucleotides: TGCGCCAGCAATGGGGGAGATACGCAGTATTTT. The chain couples TRBV5-1 to TRBJ2-3; D may be TRBD1 or TRBD2 (5 bases each). The CDR3 is 11 residues long. The germline V gene has CDR1 SGHRS and CDR2 YFSETQ. Trimming removed 6 bases from V and 5 bases from J, with 7 bases in between.

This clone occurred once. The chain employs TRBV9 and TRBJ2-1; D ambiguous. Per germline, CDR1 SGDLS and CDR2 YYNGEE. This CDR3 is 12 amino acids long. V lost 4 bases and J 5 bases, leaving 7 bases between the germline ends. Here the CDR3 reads CASSSRDNEQFF. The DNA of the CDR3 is TGTGCCAGCAGCTCACGAGACAATGAGCAGTTCTTC.

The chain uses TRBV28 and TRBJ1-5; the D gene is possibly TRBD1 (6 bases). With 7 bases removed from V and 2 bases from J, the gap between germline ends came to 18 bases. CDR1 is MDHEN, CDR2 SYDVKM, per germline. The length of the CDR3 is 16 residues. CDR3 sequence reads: CASTSSRQVGNQPQHF. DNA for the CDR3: TGTGCCAGCACCTCCTCGCGACAGGTCGGCAATCAGCCCCAGCATTTT.

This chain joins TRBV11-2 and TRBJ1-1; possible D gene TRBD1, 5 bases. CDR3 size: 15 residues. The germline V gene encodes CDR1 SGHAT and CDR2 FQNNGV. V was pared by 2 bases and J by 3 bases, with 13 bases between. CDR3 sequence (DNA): TGTGCCAGCAGCTTAACCCTTGGGACGGACACTGAAGCTTTCTTT. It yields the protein CASSLTLGTDTEAFF.

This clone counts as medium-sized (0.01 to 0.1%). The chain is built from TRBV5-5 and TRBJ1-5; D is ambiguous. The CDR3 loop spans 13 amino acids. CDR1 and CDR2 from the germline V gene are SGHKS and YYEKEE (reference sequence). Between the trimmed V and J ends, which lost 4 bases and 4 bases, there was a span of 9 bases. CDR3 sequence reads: CASSQLWNQPQHF. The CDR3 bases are TGTGCCAGCAGCCAACTTTGGAATCAGCCCCAGCATTTT.

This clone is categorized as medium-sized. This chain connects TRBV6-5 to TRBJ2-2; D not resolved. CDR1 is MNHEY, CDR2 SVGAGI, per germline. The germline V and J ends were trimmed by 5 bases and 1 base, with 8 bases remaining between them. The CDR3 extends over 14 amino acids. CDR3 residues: CASSSWGNTGELFF. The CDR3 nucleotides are TGTGCCAGCAGTAGCTGGGGGAACACCGGGGAGCTGTTTTTT.

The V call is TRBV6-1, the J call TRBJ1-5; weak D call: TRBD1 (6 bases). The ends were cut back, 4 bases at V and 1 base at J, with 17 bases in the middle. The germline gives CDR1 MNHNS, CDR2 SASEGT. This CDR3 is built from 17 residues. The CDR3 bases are TGTGCCAGCAGTGGCACAGGGTGGGGTAGGAGCAATCAGCCCCAGCATTTT. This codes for CASSGTGWGRSNQPQHF.

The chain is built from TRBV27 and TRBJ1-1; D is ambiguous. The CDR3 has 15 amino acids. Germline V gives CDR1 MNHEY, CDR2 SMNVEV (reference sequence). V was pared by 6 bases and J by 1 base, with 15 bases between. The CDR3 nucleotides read TGTGCCAGCAGGCCCGGCCAAGGGCGGAACACTGAAGCTTTCTTT. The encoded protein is CASRPGQGRNTEAFF.

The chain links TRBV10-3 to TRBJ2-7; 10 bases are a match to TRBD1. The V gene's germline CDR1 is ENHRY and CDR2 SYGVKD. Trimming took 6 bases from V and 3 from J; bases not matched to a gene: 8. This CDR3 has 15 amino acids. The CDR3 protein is CAIRRGQGPLYEQYF. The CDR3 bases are TGTGCCATCAGGCGGGGACAGGGGCCCCTCTACGAGCAGTACTTC.

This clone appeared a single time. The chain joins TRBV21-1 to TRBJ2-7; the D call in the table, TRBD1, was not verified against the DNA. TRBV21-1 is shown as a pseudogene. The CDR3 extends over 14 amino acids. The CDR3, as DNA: TGTGCCAGCATCCTCTGCCGTCCAGTCAACGAGCAGTACTTC. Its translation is CASILCRPVNEQYF.

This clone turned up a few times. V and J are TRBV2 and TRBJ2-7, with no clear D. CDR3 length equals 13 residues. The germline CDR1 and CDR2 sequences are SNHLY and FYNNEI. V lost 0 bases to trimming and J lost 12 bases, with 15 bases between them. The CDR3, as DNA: TGTGCCAGCAGTGAAGCTATCTCTCCCCAACTGTACTTC. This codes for CASSEAISPQLYF.

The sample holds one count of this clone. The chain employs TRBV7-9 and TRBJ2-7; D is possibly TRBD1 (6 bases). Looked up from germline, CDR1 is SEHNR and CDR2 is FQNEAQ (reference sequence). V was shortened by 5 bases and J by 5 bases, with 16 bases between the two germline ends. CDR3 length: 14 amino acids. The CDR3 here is CASSRLDRTNEQYF. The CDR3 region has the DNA TGTGCCAGCAGCCGACTTGACAGGACCAACGAGCAGTACTTC.

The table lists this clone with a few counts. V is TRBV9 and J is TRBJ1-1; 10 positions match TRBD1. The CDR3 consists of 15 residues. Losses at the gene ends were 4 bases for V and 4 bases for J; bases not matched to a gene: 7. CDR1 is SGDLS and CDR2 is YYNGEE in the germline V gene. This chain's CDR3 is CASSPRTGGSTEAFF. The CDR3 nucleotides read TGTGCCAGCAGCCCTCGGACAGGGGGAAGCACTGAAGCTTTCTTT.

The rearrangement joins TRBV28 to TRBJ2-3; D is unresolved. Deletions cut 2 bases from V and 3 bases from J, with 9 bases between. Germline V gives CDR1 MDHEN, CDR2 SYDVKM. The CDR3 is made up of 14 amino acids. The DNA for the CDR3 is TGTGCCAGCAGTTTAGGGTGGGCTACAGATACGCAGTATTTT. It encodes CASSLGWATDTQYF.

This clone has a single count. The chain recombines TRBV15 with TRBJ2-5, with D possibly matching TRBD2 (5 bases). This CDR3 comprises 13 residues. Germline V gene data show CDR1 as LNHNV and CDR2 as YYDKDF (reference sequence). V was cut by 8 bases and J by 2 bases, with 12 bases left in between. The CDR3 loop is CATRPSGQETQYF. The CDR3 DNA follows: TGTGCCACCCGCCCCTCGGGGCAAGAGACCCAGTACTTC.

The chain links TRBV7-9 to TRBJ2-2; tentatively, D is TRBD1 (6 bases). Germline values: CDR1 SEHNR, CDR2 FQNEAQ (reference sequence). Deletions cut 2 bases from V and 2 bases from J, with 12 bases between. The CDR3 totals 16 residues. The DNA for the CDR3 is TGTGCCAGCAGCTTAAGTGGGACATCCAACACCGGGGAGCTGTTTTTT. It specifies CASSLSGTSNTGELFF.

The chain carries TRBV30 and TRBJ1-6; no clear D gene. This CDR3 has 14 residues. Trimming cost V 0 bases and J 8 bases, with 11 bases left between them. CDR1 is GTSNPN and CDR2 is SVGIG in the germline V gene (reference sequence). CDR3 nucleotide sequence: TGTGCCTGGAGTGTAGCGCGGGCCCATTCACCCCTCCACTTT. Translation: CAWSVARAHSPLHF.

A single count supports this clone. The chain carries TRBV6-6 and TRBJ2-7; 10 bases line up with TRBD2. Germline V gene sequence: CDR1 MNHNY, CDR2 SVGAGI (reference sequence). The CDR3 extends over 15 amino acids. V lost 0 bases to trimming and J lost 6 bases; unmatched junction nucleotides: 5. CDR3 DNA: TGTGCCAGCAGTTACTCAGAAGCGGGAGGGCCCGAGCAGTACTTC. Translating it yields CASSYSEAGGPEQYF.

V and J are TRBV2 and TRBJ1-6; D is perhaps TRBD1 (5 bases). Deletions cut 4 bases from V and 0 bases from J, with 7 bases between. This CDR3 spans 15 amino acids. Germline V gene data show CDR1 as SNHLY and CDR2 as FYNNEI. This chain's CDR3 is CASSAGSSYNSPLHF. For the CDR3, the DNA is TGTGCCAGCAGTGCAGGGAGCTCCTATAATTCACCCCTCCACTTT.

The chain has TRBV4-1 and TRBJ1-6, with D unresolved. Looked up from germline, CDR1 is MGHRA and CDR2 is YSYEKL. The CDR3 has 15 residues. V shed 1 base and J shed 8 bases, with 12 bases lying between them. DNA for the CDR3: TGCGCCAGCAGCCAAGGGGAAACGGGGTATTCACCCCTCCACTTT. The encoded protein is CASSQGETGYSPLHF.

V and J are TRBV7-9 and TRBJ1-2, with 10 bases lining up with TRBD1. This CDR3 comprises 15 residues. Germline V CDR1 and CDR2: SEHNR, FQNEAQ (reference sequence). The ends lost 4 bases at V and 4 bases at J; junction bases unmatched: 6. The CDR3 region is CASSSWTGGGYGYTF. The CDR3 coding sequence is TGTGCCAGCAGCTCCTGGACAGGGGGAGGCTATGGCTACACCTTC.

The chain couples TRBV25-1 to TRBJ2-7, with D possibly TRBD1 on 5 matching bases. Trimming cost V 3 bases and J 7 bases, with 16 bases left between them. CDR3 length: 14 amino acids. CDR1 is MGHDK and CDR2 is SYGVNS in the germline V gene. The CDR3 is CASSDAYRLGEQYF. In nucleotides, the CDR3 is TGTGCCAGCAGTGACGCTTACAGGCTTGGGGAGCAGTACTTC.

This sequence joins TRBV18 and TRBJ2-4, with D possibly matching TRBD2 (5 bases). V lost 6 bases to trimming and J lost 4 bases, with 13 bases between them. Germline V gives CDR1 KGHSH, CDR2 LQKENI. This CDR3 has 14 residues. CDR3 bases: TGTGCCAGCTCTCCAGGCGAGGGTAAAAACATTCAGTACTTC. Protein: CASSPGEGKNIQYF.